The 30 T cell receptor beta chains listed next were all sequenced from one sample in a study of shared clonotypes between healthy human individuals. The table came from immunoSEQ multiplex PCR; TCRdb's copy has only in-frame clones and leaves some out. The data show some 2,100,000 clones, with around 93% seen just once and under 2% held by the top ten. CD45RO-negative cells were positively selected for CCR7, leaving out terminally differentiated effector memory CD45RA+ cells. Input material: naive CD8+ T cells from PBMCs. These receptor sequences come from a young man in good health. Some clones in this sample may be carry-over from other donors' samples.

The chain combines TRBV6-1 with TRBJ1-2; no clear D gene. Germline CDR1 reads MNHNS; CDR2 reads SASEGT. The CDR3 runs 15 residues. The germline V and J ends were trimmed by 3 bases and 3 bases, with 14 bases remaining between them. CDR3 sequence: CASSDFVVADYGYTF. The CDR3 region has the DNA TGTGCCAGCAGTGACTTCGTAGTTGCGGACTATGGCTACACCTTC.

V gene TRBV11-2 combines with J gene TRBJ1-2, with D perhaps matching TRBD1 (6 bases). The CDR3 is made up of 14 amino acids. The germline V gene encodes CDR1 SGHAT and CDR2 FQNNGV. Trimming left V 1 base short and J 6 bases short, with 12 bases between. DNA of the CDR3: TGTGCCAGCAGCTTAGTAGGGGGGTCGGATGGCTACACCTTC. Translated, it gives CASSLVGGSDGYTF.

The gene calls are TRBV9 and TRBJ1-2; D not certain. V was clipped by 0 bases and J by 8 bases, with 8 bases between them. Germline V CDR1 and CDR2: SGDLS, YYNGEE. The CDR3 length is 12 residues. CDR3 loop: CASSVGSFGYTF. CDR3 DNA: TGTGCCAGCAGCGTAGGATCCTTCGGCTACACCTTC. Full variable domain (remainder filled in from reference TRBV9 and TRBJ1-2): DSGVTQTPKHLITATGQRVTLRCSPRSGDLSVYWYQQSLDQGLQFLIQYYNGEERAKGNILERFSAQQFPDLHSELNLSSLELGDSALYFCASSVGSFGYTFGSGTRLTVV.

This chain connects TRBV7-2 to TRBJ2-7; TRBD1 matches at 7 bases. Germline-derived CDR1 and CDR2 are SGHTA and FQGNSA. The CDR3 has 17 residues. The J segment lost 5 bases and the V segment lost 5 bases, leaving 18 bases of the junction unmatched. DNA of the CDR3: TGTGCCAGCAGCACACCGATCAAAACAGGGGCGCGCCACGAGCAGTACTTC. It translates to CASSTPIKTGARHEQYF.

The chain employs TRBV7-2 and TRBJ2-1; no definite D call. This CDR3 region has 13 residues. Germline V gives CDR1 SGHTA, CDR2 FQGNSA. V was trimmed by 1 base and J by 3 bases, leaving 4 bases between them. CDR3 sequence: CASSLDYYNEQFF. The CDR3 DNA sequence: TGTGCCAGCAGCTTAGACTACTACAATGAGCAGTTCTTC. The variable domain in full, with the rest retrieved from reference TRBV7-2 and TRBJ2-1, is GAGVSQSPSNKVTEKGKDVELRCDPISGHTALYWYRQSLGQGLEFLIYFQGNSAPDKSGLPSDRFSAERTGGSVSTLTIQRTQQEDSAVYLCASSLDYYNEQFFGPGTRLTVL.

A single count supports this clone. The V gene is TRBV28, the J gene TRBJ2-3; D might be TRBD1 (6 bases). V shed 5 bases and J shed 2 bases, with 17 bases lying between them. CDR1 is MDHEN and CDR2 is SYDVKM in the germline V gene. The CDR3 extends over 16 amino acids. The CDR3 here is CASSIPQGMYTDTQYF. Written as DNA, the CDR3 is TGTGCCAGCAGTATCCCTCAGGGGATGTACACAGATACGCAGTATTTT.

A single count supports this clone. The rearrangement joins TRBV4-1 to TRBJ2-5; 9 bases line up with TRBD2. This CDR3 has 18 residues. The germline V gene encodes CDR1 MGHRA and CDR2 YSYEKL. With V trimmed by 2 bases and J by 1 base, 11 bases remained unmatched. The CDR3 DNA is TGCGCCAGCAGCCAACTAGCGGGACCCCCGCGGGGCCAAGAGACCCAGTACTTC. Protein: CASSQLAGPPRGQETQYF.

This chain uses TRBV10-3 with TRBJ2-7; TRBD1 matches at 7 bases. CDR3 length equals 14 residues. The trim removed 7 bases at V and 0 bases at J, leaving 6 bases unmatched. Germline loops: CDR1 ENHRY, CDR2 SYGVKD. The CDR3 is CAINPGTDSYEQYF. CDR3 nucleotides: TGTGCCATCAACCCCGGGACAGACTCCTACGAGCAGTACTTC.

The chain joins TRBV28 to TRBJ1-5; unclear D gene. The CDR3 runs 14 residues. V was cut by 3 bases and J by 7 bases, with 13 bases left in between. Germline assignment: CDR1 MDHEN and CDR2 SYDVKM. CDR3 amino acids: CASSFHQTGQPQHF. The CDR3 coding sequence is TGTGCCAGCAGTTTTCATCAAACCGGCCAGCCCCAGCATTTT.

The chain has TRBV6-6 and TRBJ1-1; the D is unclear. Germline V gives CDR1 MNHNY, CDR2 SVGAGI (reference sequence). CDR3 size: 14 residues. V dropped 6 bases and J dropped 5 bases, with 16 bases sitting between them. The CDR3 nucleotides read TGTGCCAGCAGCCCCTGGGCCCCGGAAACTGAAGCTTTCTTT. Translation: CASSPWAPETEAFF.

The chain combines TRBV27 with TRBJ2-3; maybe TRBD2 (6 bases). V lost 6 bases and J 0 bases, leaving 10 bases between the germline ends. CDR1 is MNHEY, CDR2 SMNVEV, per germline (reference sequence). CDR3 size: 14 residues. CDR3 nucleotides: TGTGCCAGCAGGCCGGGGGAAAGCACAGATACGCAGTATTTT. Protein sequence: CASRPGESTDTQYF.

This clone is a singleton in its sample. The chain links TRBV15 to TRBJ2-3; TRBD2 aligns across 8 bases. Germline V gene sequence: CDR1 LNHNV, CDR2 YYDKDF (reference sequence). Losses at the gene ends were 1 base for V and 6 bases for J; bases not matched to a gene: 6. CDR3 length: 15 amino acids. CDR3 coding DNA: TGTGCCACCAGCAGAGTTCGGGAGGGTCACGATACGCAGTATTTT. Translating it yields CATSRVREGHDTQYF.

This clone has just one count. This same CDR3 is encoded by further DNA sequences in the sample. The chain is built from TRBV9 and TRBJ2-1; D ambiguous. The CDR3 consists of 13 residues. V gave up 0 bases and J gave up 4 bases, with 5 bases separating them. CDR1 and CDR2 from the germline V gene are SGDLS and YYNGEE. The CDR3 protein is CASSVDGYNEQFF. The CDR3 DNA is TGTGCCAGCAGCGTAGATGGGTACAATGAGCAGTTCTTC.

The rearrangement uses TRBV10-3 and TRBJ2-5; D might be TRBD1 (5 bases). Germline CDR1 is ENHRY and CDR2 is SYGVKD. The V end lost 4 bases, the J end lost 1 base, and 13 bases lay between the germline ends. This CDR3 is built from 15 residues. DNA of the CDR3: TGTGCCATCAGTGCGGCAGGGCGCACCCAAGAGACCCAGTACTTC. Amino acids: CAISAAGRTQETQYF.

The chain links TRBV27 to TRBJ2-2; 9 bases fit TRBD1. Looked up from germline, CDR1 is MNHEY and CDR2 is SMNVEV (reference sequence). V dropped 5 bases and J dropped 6; count of bases not matched to a gene: 10. This CDR3 is 16 amino acids long. The CDR3 region is CASSDTGTGFPGELFF. The DNA for the CDR3 is TGTGCCAGCAGTGACACCGGGACAGGGTTCCCCGGGGAGCTGTTTTTT.

The rearrangement uses TRBV27 and TRBJ2-7; D may match TRBD1 or TRBD2 (6 bases each). This CDR3 has 15 residues. The germline V and J ends were trimmed by 5 bases and 2 bases, with 16 bases remaining between them. Per the germline V gene, CDR1 is MNHEY and CDR2 is SMNVEV (reference sequence). The CDR3 coding sequence is TGTGCCAGCAGTCCAAGGGGGGTTCCCGCCTACGAGCAGTACTTC. Translation: CASSPRGVPAYEQYF.

The chain is built from TRBV19 and TRBJ2-7; D is unclear. Trimming took off 3 bases at V and 5 bases at J, with 11 bases between the two ends. The CDR3 consists of 13 residues. Germline lookup yields CDR1 LNHDA and CDR2 SQIVND (reference sequence). CDR3 loop: CASSMWKGNEQYF. The CDR3 DNA is TGTGCCAGTAGTATGTGGAAAGGGAACGAGCAGTACTTC.

This chain uses TRBV5-6 with TRBJ2-7, with a weak D call TRBD1 (5 bases). CDR1 SGHDT and CDR2 YYEEEE come from the germline V gene. Trimming pared 1 base from V and 6 bases from J, leaving 14 bases between. The CDR3 extends over 14 amino acids. The CDR3 coding sequence is TGTGCCAGCAGCTTGTCTTTTCAGGGCAGCGAGCAGTACTTC. Translation gives CASSLSFQGSEQYF.

The gene calls are TRBV7-3 and TRBJ2-7, with 13 bases matching TRBD2. The CDR3 extends over 17 amino acids. Per the germline V gene, CDR1 is SGHTA and CDR2 is FQGTGA. The V gene end was trimmed by 4 bases and the J gene end by 2 bases; junction bases not matched to a gene: 8. The CDR3: CASSSSGTSGEAYEQYF. Written as DNA, the CDR3 is TGTGCCAGCAGCTCATCCGGGACTAGCGGGGAAGCCTACGAGCAGTACTTC.

This clone was seen a single time. This chain joins TRBV19 and TRBJ1-2; D gene unclear. The V gene's germline CDR1 is LNHDA and CDR2 SQIVND (reference sequence). V dropped 6 bases and J dropped 7 bases, with 15 bases sitting between them. CDR3 size: 13 residues. The CDR3 bases are TGTGCCAGTAGCGGCCCAGGACCGGGTGGCTACACCTTC. It yields the protein CASSGPGPGGYTF.

Of note for this clone: Different DNA sequences within this sample yield the same CDR3. The J gene is TRBJ1-5, the V gene TRBV27; 7 bases are shared with TRBD1. Looked up from germline, CDR1 is MNHEY and CDR2 is SMNVEV (reference sequence). The V segment lost 5 bases and the J segment 2 bases; nucleotides outside the gene matches: 6. The CDR3 sequence is 15 residues long. The DNA for the CDR3 is TGTGCCAGCAGTCCGACCAGGGGGGGCAATCAGCCCCAGCATTTT. Its protein product is CASSPTRGGNQPQHF.

Comments on this clone: Other DNA sequences of this sample code for an identical CDR3. This chain links TRBV19 with TRBJ1-1; D remains ambiguous. This CDR3 comprises 13 residues. Germline V gives CDR1 LNHDA, CDR2 SQIVND (reference sequence). The V end lost 3 bases, the J end lost 2 bases, and 7 bases lay between the germline ends. The CDR3 protein is CASSIGGNTEAFF. The CDR3 DNA reads TGTGCCAGTAGTATCGGCGGTAACACTGAAGCTTTCTTT.

The rearrangement uses TRBV23-1 and TRBJ1-1; D gene uncertain. TRBV23-1 is placed among ORFs of uncertain function. CDR3 length: 11 amino acids. Trimming left V 7 bases short and J 5 bases short, with 8 bases between. The CDR3, as DNA: TGCGCCAGCACCCAAGGGACTGAAGCTTTCTTT. Translating it yields CASTQGTEAFF.

The rearrangement joins TRBV5-6 to TRBJ2-7; no definite D call. The CDR3 spans 14 residues. The V gene's germline CDR1 is SGHDT and CDR2 YYEEEE. Trimming cost V 4 bases and J 6 bases, with 17 bases left between them. The CDR3 DNA reads TGTGCCAGCAGCCTGCCCAGCCAGACATCCGAGCAGTACTTC. This gives the protein CASSLPSQTSEQYF.

The rearrangement links TRBV7-2 to TRBJ2-4, with TRBD2 matching 14 bases. The CDR3 contains 18 residues. Germline V gene data show CDR1 as SGHTA and CDR2 as FQGNSA. Germline trimming cut 5 bases from V and 8 bases from J; bases unmatched to any gene: 14. CDR3 in amino acids: CASSATGLAGAGLDIQYF. CDR3 nucleotides: TGTGCCAGCAGCGCTACGGGACTAGCGGGAGCGGGGTTGGACATTCAGTACTTC. The whole variable domain, remainder taken from reference TRBV7-2 and TRBJ2-4, is GAGVSQSPSNKVTEKGKDVELRCDPISGHTALYWYRQSLGQGLEFLIYFQGNSAPDKSGLPSDRFSAERTGGSVSTLTIQRTQQEDSAVYLCASSATGLAGAGLDIQYFGAGTRLSVL.

The chain carries TRBV15 and TRBJ2-5; TRBD1 or TRBD2 may be the D gene (5 bases each). Germline V gives CDR1 LNHNV, CDR2 YYDKDF (reference sequence). The CDR3 covers 17 residues. V lost 5 bases and J lost 0, with 19 bases in between. DNA of the CDR3: TGTGCCACCAGCCAGACTGCCCCGGGACCCAACCAAGAGACCCAGTACTTC. Its translation is CATSQTAPGPNQETQYF. Variable domain in full (rest from reference TRBV15 and TRBJ2-5): DAMVIQNPRYQVTQFGKPVTLSCSQTLNHNVMYWYQQKSSQAPKLLFHYYDKDFNNEADTPDNFQSRRPNTSFCFLDIRSPGLGDTAMYLCATSQTAPGPNQETQYFGPGTRLLVL.

CDR3 DNA: TGTGCCAGCAGCTTATCGGCAGGGGCGGCGGGTATCACCGGGGAGCTGTTTTTT. Protein: CASSLSAGAAGITGELFF. The chain has TRBV7-8 and TRBJ2-2; the D gene is possibly TRBD1 (6 bases). Germline-derived CDR1 and CDR2 are SGHVS and FQNEAQ. V lost 2 bases to trimming and J lost 4 bases, with 20 bases between them. CDR3 length: 18 amino acids.

The chain combines TRBV6-5 with TRBJ2-1; no reliable D call. CDR3 size: 14 residues. The germline V gene has CDR1 MNHEY and CDR2 SVGAGI. With 6 bases removed from V and 2 bases from J, the gap between germline ends came to 11 bases. The CDR3 protein is CASRPPGPYNEQFF. CDR3 nucleotide sequence: TGTGCCAGCAGACCCCCGGGCCCCTACAATGAGCAGTTCTTC.

This rearrangement joins TRBV4-3 to TRBJ2-1, with 9 nucleotides matching TRBD2. Trimming cost V 3 bases and J 0 bases; bases outside gene matches: 6. The CDR3 has 17 residues. Germline V gene lookup returns CDR1 LGHNA and CDR2 YSLEER. The CDR3 spells CASSQGGSGSSYNEQFF. CDR3 DNA sequence: TGCGCCAGCAGCCAGGGGGGTAGCGGGAGCTCCTACAATGAGCAGTTCTTC.

The rearrangement joins TRBV19 to TRBJ1-1, with a weak D call TRBD1 (6 bases). Germline CDR1 LNHDA, CDR2 SQIVND (reference sequence). The CDR3 consists of 16 residues. V lost 6 bases and J 3 bases, leaving 20 bases between the germline ends. This chain's CDR3 is CASSQEGDLGYTEAFF. CDR3 DNA sequence: TGTGCCAGTAGCCAGGAGGGGGATCTGGGGTACACTGAAGCTTTCTTT. Variable domain in full (rest from reference TRBV19 and TRBJ1-1): DGGITQSPKYLFRKEGQNVTLSCEQNLNHDAMYWYRQDPGQGLRLIYYSQIVNDFQKGDIAEGYSVSREKKESFPLTVTSAQKNPTAFYLCASSQEGDLGYTEAFFGQGTRLTVV.